This T cell receptor beta chain was obtained from a study of monozygotic twins with inflammatory bowel disease. Remarks on this clonotype: Its antigen is not identified.

Germline CDR1 and CDR2: KGHSH and LQKENI. The CDR3 runs 14 residues. The study's findings and limits: Fewer shared clonotypes with others were found in IBD patients than in healthy twins, especially with disease activity.

TCRdb re-called the 5' RACE reads and shows each CDR3 protein once, DNA omitted. The sample's table shows fewer than 400,000 distinct CDR3 sequences. Sequenced sample: blood. The clonotype comes from a human donor with ulcerative colitis or Crohn's disease, or a healthy co-twin of an affected twin (not recorded which). The rearrangement joins TRBV18 to TRBJ2-1; TCRdb reports TRBD2, a call that lacks DNA to check it against. CDR3 amino acids: CASSGTSGHNEQFF.